This paragraph reports one TCR beta chain. The antigen is unknown. Generated by immunoSEQ multiplex PCR, the TCRdb table keeps only in-frame clones and is missing some. There are fewer than 65,000 clones in the sample; 85% to 95% occur only once, and 15% to 20% lies in the top ten. These data belong to a study of siplizumab effects on memory and regulatory T cells. Overall study results and limits: Suppressive function of proliferating Tregs from siplizumab cultures was not confirmed.

The sequence derives from a human donor in good health. Material for sequencing was CD8+ T cells sorted from blood.

The CDR3 bases are TGCAGCGTGGGGGGGGCCCCCGACAGGGTTGGTGTAGCTTTCTTT. Its protein product is CSVGGAPDRVGVAFF. The gene calls are TRBV29-1 and TRBJ1-1; 7 nucleotides line up with TRBD1. V lost 6 bases and J lost 10; bases outside the gene matches: 20. Germline V CDR1 and CDR2: SQVTM, ANQGSEA. The CDR3 has 15 residues.